This is a list of T cell receptor beta chains from one sample in a study of graft-versus-host responses after intestinal transplantation. Repertoires were generated with immunoSEQ multiplex PCR, while TCRdb's copy carries only in-frame clones and drops some. The sample consists of approximately 90,000 clones, around 89% of them appearing once. These receptors lack a known antigen. The starting material was unstimulated CD4+ T cells sorted from spleen or lymph node cells, obtained before transplant. The origin of the receptors is a human donor who was the organ donor for an intestinal transplant. Both conserved end residues are part of each CDR3. The order of the fields is D gene, clone size, J gene, CDR3 length, V gene, CDR3 DNA, CDR3 protein. The D gene is left open where the match is weak. Some rows mark clone size as missing; the rest say once, few, many or name a class of expanded clone.

NA,NA,TRBJ1-1,14,TRBV18,TGTGCCAGCTCACCAGTTTCGGTGAACACTGAAGCTTTCTTT,CASSPVSVNTEAFF
NA,NA,TRBJ2-1,14,TRBV7-3,TGTGCCAGCGCGGAGGGGCGGCACTACAATGAGCAGTTCTTC,CASAEGRHYNEQFF
NA,NA,TRBJ2-4,12,TRBV11-2,TGTGCCAGCAGCTCCCCCACAGGGTGGCAGTACTTC,CASSSPTGWQYF
TRBD1,NA,TRBJ1-2,17,TRBV27,TGTGCCAGCAGTTTAGGGTCCCTCGGACAGGGTAACTATGGCTACACCTTC,CASSLGSLGQGNYGYTF
TRBD2,NA,TRBJ2-3,16,TRBV5-1,TGCGCCAGCAGCTCCTTGGACGGGGGGGGTGCAGATACGCAGTATTTT,CASSSLDGGGADTQYF
TRBD1,NA,TRBJ1-1,14,TRBV5-4,TGTGCCAGCAGCATAGGACAGGGGTTAACTGAAGCTTTCTTT,CASSIGQGLTEAFF
NA,NA,TRBJ1-4,14,TRBV5-1,TGCGCCAGCAGCTTGGGGAGGGGTGGCGAAAAACTGTTTTTT,CASSLGRGGEKLFF
NA,NA,TRBJ2-7,13,TRBV19,TGTGCCAGGCTGACAGGTTGTAAATACGAGCAGTACTTC,CARLTGCKYEQYF
NA,NA,TRBJ1-1,13,TRBV18,TGTGCCAGCTCACCCCAGGCGAACACTGAAGCTTTCTTT,CASSPQANTEAFF
TRBD2,NA,TRBJ2-4,17,TRBV28,TGTGCCAGCAGTCCCGTTAGGCTAGCGGGAGGGAAGGACATTCAGTACTTC,CASSPVRLAGGKDIQYF
NA,NA,TRBJ2-2,14,TRBV6-1,TGTGCCAGCAGTAAACTCCCTAACACCGGGGAGCTGTTTTTT,CASSKLPNTGELFF
NA,NA,TRBJ1-4,12,TRBV29-1,TGCAGCTACGAGGAGGCTAACAAAAAACTGTTTTTT,CSYEEANKKLFF
TRBD2,NA,TRBJ2-7,16,TRBV12-5,TGTGCTAGTGGCCTAAGGCTTGCTCGCGGGGGGCCCGAGCAGTACTTC,CASGLRLARGGPEQYF
NA,NA,TRBJ1-4,16,TRBV7-6,TGTGCCAGCAGCCTGCCGAAAGACAGTTACAATGAAAAACTGTTTTTT,CASSLPKDSYNEKLFF
TRBD2,few,TRBJ2-1,15,TRBV5-1,TGCGCCAGCAGCACCGTAACTAGCGTATACAATGAGCAGTTCTTC,CASSTVTSVYNEQFF
TRBD1,NA,TRBJ2-1,17,TRBV4-2,TGTGCCAGCAGCCAAGATCGCGGGACAGGGCATGGAAATGAGCAGTTCTTC,CASSQDRGTGHGNEQFF
NA,NA,TRBJ1-2,10,TRBV5-3,TGTGCCAGAAGCTTGATTGGCCACACCTTC,CARSLIGHTF